These T cell receptor beta chains were read from a single sample in a study of blood T cell repertoires in COVID-19. The data were produced by immunoSEQ multiplex PCR, yet TCRdb's version contains in-frame clones alone and is incomplete. This table has some 220,000 clones, about 90% appearing once. The sample was PBMCs or T cells enriched from blood (not recorded which). These receptors all stem from a woman in her fifties or sixties in a cohort exposed to, infected with or recovered from COVID-19 (not recorded which). The CDR3 runs from the conserved cysteine through the conserved F or W. The order of the fields is clone size, V gene, J gene, CDR3 length, CDR3 protein. Clone size is not always given. Where it is, it says once, few, many or a class for expanded clones.

clone_size: NA; v_call: TRBV29-1; j_call: TRBJ2-2; cdr3_length: 14; cdr3_aa: CSVSTGTGVGELFF
clone_size: once; v_call: TRBV25-1; j_call: TRBJ2-5; cdr3_length: 15; cdr3_aa: CASSSGGRFGETQYF
clone_size: NA; v_call: TRBV6-4; j_call: TRBJ2-1; cdr3_length: 14; cdr3_aa: CASSHSSGGSEQFF
clone_size: NA; v_call: TRBV11-3; j_call: TRBJ1-3; cdr3_length: 16; cdr3_aa: CASSWNRGTYGNTIYF
clone_size: NA; v_call: TRBV27; j_call: TRBJ2-2; cdr3_length: 21; cdr3_aa: CASSLALLKGQGRANTGELFF
clone_size: NA; v_call: TRBV29-1; j_call: TRBJ2-3; cdr3_length: 16; cdr3_aa: CSATQLAGGSTDTQYF
clone_size: NA; v_call: TRBV6-5; j_call: TRBJ1-5; cdr3_length: 13; cdr3_aa: CASNGGSNQPQHF
clone_size: once; v_call: TRBV11-2; j_call: TRBJ2-7; cdr3_length: 13; cdr3_aa: CASSPQGTYEQYF
clone_size: NA; v_call: TRBV30; j_call: TRBJ2-7; cdr3_length: 13; cdr3_aa: CAWTSGDGWEQYF
clone_size: NA; v_call: TRBV7-9; j_call: TRBJ2-5; cdr3_length: 15; cdr3_aa: CASSFGGTGDETQYF
clone_size: NA; v_call: TRBV7-8; j_call: TRBJ1-1; cdr3_length: 15; cdr3_aa: CASSLGTGGETEAFF
clone_size: NA; v_call: TRBV6-5; j_call: TRBJ2-2; cdr3_length: 15; cdr3_aa: CASSRPGLDAGELFF
clone_size: NA; v_call: TRBV4-1; j_call: TRBJ1-2; cdr3_length: 14; cdr3_aa: CASSLAGARYGYTF
clone_size: NA; v_call: TRBV2; j_call: TRBJ1-2; cdr3_length: 15; cdr3_aa: CASSELDRYNYGYTF
clone_size: NA; v_call: TRBV28; j_call: TRBJ2-7; cdr3_length: 13; cdr3_aa: CASSLRTGYEQYF
clone_size: NA; v_call: TRBV30; j_call: TRBJ2-7; cdr3_length: 14; cdr3_aa: CAWKFSGVSYEQYF
clone_size: NA; v_call: TRBV4-3; j_call: TRBJ1-2; cdr3_length: 15; cdr3_aa: CASSQAPGQHYGYTF
clone_size: few; v_call: TRBV6-2/TRBV6-3; j_call: TRBJ1-1; cdr3_length: 13; cdr3_aa: CASSYFRGTEAFF
clone_size: NA; v_call: TRBV5-1; j_call: TRBJ2-2; cdr3_length: 18; cdr3_aa: CASSLGRGGAANTGELFF
clone_size: NA; v_call: TRBV4-1; j_call: TRBJ2-7; cdr3_length: 16; cdr3_aa: CASSQDPDRGHYEQYF
clone_size: NA; v_call: TRBV19; j_call: TRBJ1-3; cdr3_length: 14; cdr3_aa: CASSVTGTGNTIYF
clone_size: NA; v_call: TRBV14; j_call: TRBJ2-3; cdr3_length: 15; cdr3_aa: CASSQVAGSADTQYF
clone_size: NA; v_call: TRBV3-1/TRBV3-2; j_call: TRBJ1-2; cdr3_length: 12; cdr3_aa: CASCSQGEGYTF
clone_size: NA; v_call: TRBV7-9; j_call: TRBJ1-6; cdr3_length: 16; cdr3_aa: CASSLWTGGGNSPLHF
clone_size: NA; v_call: TRBV13; j_call: TRBJ1-3; cdr3_length: 14; cdr3_aa: CASSIPSKGNTIYF
clone_size: NA; v_call: TRBV12-3/TRBV12-4; j_call: TRBJ1-3; cdr3_length: 13; cdr3_aa: CAAEDRSGNTIYF
clone_size: NA; v_call: TRBV5-8; j_call: TRBJ1-3; cdr3_length: 15; cdr3_aa: CASSLDRLAGNTIYF
clone_size: NA; v_call: TRBV27; j_call: TRBJ2-2; cdr3_length: 15; cdr3_aa: CASRRTGGASGELFF
clone_size: NA; v_call: TRBV5-1; j_call: TRBJ2-1; cdr3_length: 15; cdr3_aa: CASSNGQGGSNEQFF
clone_size: NA; v_call: TRBV6-2/TRBV6-3; j_call: TRBJ2-7; cdr3_length: 16; cdr3_aa: CASSYSHSFPSYEQYF
clone_size: NA; v_call: TRBV7-9; j_call: TRBJ1-2; cdr3_length: 13; cdr3_aa: CASSLGTGLGYTF
clone_size: NA; v_call: TRBV7-2; j_call: TRBJ1-5; cdr3_length: 15; cdr3_aa: CASSLDQGVGQPQHF
clone_size: NA; v_call: TRBV27; j_call: TRBJ2-1; cdr3_length: 13; cdr3_aa: CASSLYFGVEQFF
clone_size: NA; v_call: TRBV4-1; j_call: TRBJ1-2; cdr3_length: 18; cdr3_aa: CASSQDIRALLPNYGYTF
clone_size: NA; v_call: TRBV4-2; j_call: TRBJ1-5; cdr3_length: 18; cdr3_aa: CASSQRSAGTGGNQPQHF
clone_size: NA; v_call: TRBV6-6; j_call: TRBJ2-1; cdr3_length: 13; cdr3_aa: CASKAGAGSEQFF
clone_size: NA; v_call: TRBV16; j_call: TRBJ2-7; cdr3_length: 12; cdr3_aa: CASSDRRYEQYF
clone_size: few; v_call: TRBV10-3; j_call: TRBJ2-7; cdr3_length: 14; cdr3_aa: CAISDSGGPGEQYF
clone_size: once; v_call: TRBV12-5; j_call: TRBJ2-1; cdr3_length: 15; cdr3_aa: CASGLDMGAYNEQFF
clone_size: NA; v_call: TRBV6-4; j_call: TRBJ2-1; cdr3_length: 15; cdr3_aa: CASSADLTSVGEQFF
clone_size: NA; v_call: TRBV19; j_call: TRBJ1-6; cdr3_length: 15; cdr3_aa: CASSRFSGDSSPLHF
clone_size: NA; v_call: TRBV7-2; j_call: TRBJ2-7; cdr3_length: 14; cdr3_aa: CASGLAIFPYEQYF
clone_size: NA; v_call: TRBV30; j_call: TRBJ1-2; cdr3_length: 14; cdr3_aa: CAWSGQGNNYGYTF
clone_size: NA; v_call: TRBV27; j_call: TRBJ1-6; cdr3_length: 15; cdr3_aa: CASTRGLPYNSPLHF
clone_size: NA; v_call: TRBV13; j_call: TRBJ1-1; cdr3_length: 14; cdr3_aa: CASSLELGGTEAFF
clone_size: NA; v_call: TRBV4-2; j_call: TRBJ1-5; cdr3_length: 13; cdr3_aa: CASSLTRNQPQHF
clone_size: NA; v_call: TRBV7-2; j_call: TRBJ2-1; cdr3_length: 16; cdr3_aa: CASSLALASGGHEQFF
clone_size: NA; v_call: TRBV6-5; j_call: TRBJ1-2; cdr3_length: 13; cdr3_aa: CASSRDRAYGYTF
clone_size: NA; v_call: TRBV5-4; j_call: TRBJ1-1; cdr3_length: 16; cdr3_aa: CASSLRSGVRATEAFF
clone_size: NA; v_call: TRBV3-1/TRBV3-2; j_call: TRBJ2-3; cdr3_length: 17; cdr3_aa: CASSQDDYGGAEDTQYF
clone_size: once; v_call: TRBV3-1/TRBV3-2; j_call: TRBJ1-6; cdr3_length: 16; cdr3_aa: CASSQFHRDRDPPLHF
clone_size: NA; v_call: TRBV4-1; j_call: TRBJ2-2; cdr3_length: 15; cdr3_aa: CASSQSSLNTGELFF
clone_size: NA; v_call: TRBV9; j_call: TRBJ2-3; cdr3_length: 16; cdr3_aa: CASSSEGTSGVDTQYF
clone_size: NA; v_call: TRBV5-4; j_call: TRBJ1-6; cdr3_length: 15; cdr3_aa: CASSLGGQGQSPLHF
clone_size: NA; v_call: TRBV6-5; j_call: TRBJ2-7; cdr3_length: 13; cdr3_aa: CASSYSRVYEQYF